These 21 T cell receptor beta chains share one sample of origin, sequenced in a study of identical twins. TCRdb reprocessed the 5' RACE reads with MiXCR, giving one entry per CDR3 protein. The top ten hold about 3.9% of the sample, which has under 250,000 distinct CDR3 sequences, about 13% seen once. These data also featured in a second study, about yellow fever vaccine responses in identical twins.

Sample: memory (CD45RO+) T cells sorted from blood. These receptors originate from a woman aged 18-30 years in good health.

This clonotype showed up just a few times. The V and J genes are TRBV2 and TRBJ2-7, with 8 positions matching TRBD1. The CDR3 runs 12 residues. Trimming removed 6 bases from V and 4 bases from J; junction bases left unmatched: 2. Germline values: CDR1 SNHLY, CDR2 FYNNEI. DNA of the CDR3: TGTGCCAGCAGAGGACAGGGATACGAGCAGTACTTC. This encodes CASRGQGYEQYF.

This clonotype has only a few counts. The rearrangement uses TRBV5-4 and TRBJ2-2, with D perhaps TRBD1 (6 bases). CDR1 and CDR2 (germline): SGHNT, YYREEE (reference sequence). V lost 4 bases and J 3 bases, leaving 16 bases between the germline ends. This CDR3 contains 16 residues. The CDR3: CASSADRSWDTGELFF. CDR3 bases: TGTGCCAGCAGCGCTGACAGGTCATGGGACACCGGGGAGCTGTTTTTT.

The chain carries TRBV21-1 and TRBJ1-2; TRBD1, the D gene given by the table, was not confirmed from the DNA. TRBV21-1 is designated a pseudogene. This CDR3 is 13 amino acids long. CDR3 coding DNA: TGTGCCAGCCCCGCGCGGGGGTTCTATGGCTACACCTTC. It translates to CASPARGFYGYTF.

This clonotype was counted a few times. The chain combines TRBV28 with TRBJ2-2; D possibly matches TRBD1 or TRBD2 (5 bases each). Looked up from germline, CDR1 is MDHEN and CDR2 is SYDVKM. The CDR3 consists of 18 residues. Trimming removed 6 bases at V and 5 bases at J, with 25 bases between. CDR3: CASRPTSIYRDGTGELFF. CDR3 DNA sequence: TGTGCCAGCAGACCCACCTCTATATACCGGGACGGTACCGGGGAGCTGTTTTTT.

The chain is built from TRBV27 and TRBJ2-3, with 8 positions matching TRBD1. This CDR3 region has 15 residues. Germline-derived CDR1 and CDR2 are MNHEY and SMNVEV (reference sequence). The V gene end was trimmed by 2 bases and the J gene end by 9 bases; junction bases not matched to a gene: 10. The CDR3 reads CASSLGQGAARTQYF. The CDR3 DNA reads as TGTGCCAGCAGTTTAGGCCAGGGGGCAGCCCGAACGCAGTATTTT.

This clonotype appeared a few times. DNA for the CDR3: TGCGCCAGCAGCTTGGTGTCAGCTTCCTACGAGCAGTACTTC. This encodes CASSLVSASYEQYF. This chain connects TRBV5-1 to TRBJ2-7; D gene unclear. The CDR3 contains 14 residues. Germline CDR1 SGHRS, CDR2 YFSETQ. Trimming pared 0 bases from V and 1 base from J, leaving 8 bases between.

The chain couples TRBV3-1 to TRBJ1-1; 12 bases fit TRBD1. Germline lookup yields CDR1 LGHDT and CDR2 YNNKEL (reference sequence). Losses at the gene ends were 3 bases for V and 10 bases for J; bases not matched to a gene: 0. CDR3 size: 12 residues. CDR3 protein: CASSQGQGAAFF. The CDR3 nucleotides are TGTGCCAGCAGCCAGGGACAGGGGGCAGCTTTCTTT.

This clonotype occurred many times. The chain is built from TRBV5-6 and TRBJ2-3; 10 bases map to TRBD2. Germline V CDR1 and CDR2: SGHDT, YYEEEE. V gave up 2 bases and J gave up 3 bases; unmatched junction bases: 3. CDR3 length equals 15 residues. CDR3 in amino acids: CASSFWTSGTDTQYF. The CDR3 DNA is TGTGCCAGCAGCTTCTGGACTAGCGGTACAGATACGCAGTATTTT.

This clonotype has more than one count but fewer than ten. The chain has TRBV20-1 and TRBJ1-2, with D possibly TRBD1 on 5 matching bases. This CDR3 has 14 residues. From germline, CDR1 is DFQATT and CDR2 SNEGSKA (reference sequence). Trimming removed 0 bases at V and 5 bases at J, with 13 bases between. Here the CDR3 reads CSARDKGEAYGYTF. In DNA form, the CDR3 reads TGCAGTGCTAGAGATAAAGGGGAGGCGTATGGCTACACCTTC.

This chain connects TRBV7-9 to TRBJ2-7; no reliable D call. Germline CDR1 SEHNR, CDR2 FQNEAQ (reference sequence). The V and J ends lost 0 bases and 7 bases respectively, with 10 bases between them. CDR3 length: 13 amino acids. The CDR3 DNA is TGTGCCAGCAGCTTAGCCGGTACTGGGGAGCAGTACTTC. Translating gives CASSLAGTGEQYF. The full variable domain, completed using reference TRBV7-9 and TRBJ2-7, is DTGVSQNPRHKITKRGQNVTFRCDPISEHNRLYWYRQTLGQGPEFLTYFQNEAQLEKSRLLSDRFSAERPKGSFSTLEIQRTEQGDSAMYLCASSLAGTGEQYFGPGTRLTVT.

This clonotype showed up just a few times. The chain recombines TRBV6-4 with TRBJ2-1, with D uncertain. CDR1 is MRHNA, CDR2 SNTAGT, per germline. The length of the CDR3 is 15 residues. V was pared by 3 bases and J by 0 bases, with 9 bases between. For the CDR3, the DNA is TGTGCCAGCAGTGATAGCTTACGCTCCTACAATGAGCAGTTCTTC. Translating gives CASSDSLRSYNEQFF.

This chain links TRBV2 with TRBJ1-3; D is uncertain. CDR3 length: 14 amino acids. Trimming stripped 7 bases from V and 0 bases from J, with 10 bases between. Germline V lookup: CDR1 SNHLY, CDR2 FYNNEI. CDR3 sequence reads: CASKMIVSGNTIYF. Here the CDR3 DNA reads TGTGCCAGCAAGATGATTGTCTCTGGAAACACCATATATTTT.

This clonotype was seen many times. The chain joins TRBV6-5 to TRBJ2-7; D not resolved. V was clipped by 4 bases and J by 3 bases, with 13 bases between them. Germline CDR1 reads MNHEY; CDR2 reads SVGAGI. This CDR3 comprises 14 residues. For the CDR3, the DNA is TGTGCCAGCAGTTCACCAGCCGGGCTCTACGAGCAGTACTTC. It codes for CASSSPAGLYEQYF.

This clonotype was counted a single time. V and J are TRBV16 and TRBJ2-1, with TRBD2 as a possible D gene (6 bases). Per germline, CDR1 KGHSY and CDR2 FQNENV. Trimming left V 1 base short and J 10 bases short, with 11 bases between. This CDR3 region has 13 residues. The CDR3 DNA reads TGTGCCAGCAGCCAATTTGGGGGGAGCGAGCAGTTCTTC. It translates to CASSQFGGSEQFF.

The chain links TRBV30 to TRBJ2-7; no clear D. V was trimmed by 3 bases and J by 4 bases, leaving 7 bases between them. CDR3 size: 11 residues. Germline CDR1 reads GTSNPN; CDR2 reads SVGIG (reference sequence). In DNA, the CDR3 is TGTGCCTGGAGCCGCCAATACGAGCAGTACTTC. Amino acid sequence: CAWSRQYEQYF.

In its sample, this clonotype was seen a few times. The genes are TRBV27 and TRBJ2-1; 10 nucleotides align to TRBD2. The CDR3 consists of 16 residues. The V gene end was trimmed by 5 bases and the J gene end by 4 bases; junction bases not matched to a gene: 8. Germline CDR1 reads MNHEY; CDR2 reads SMNVEV (reference sequence). CDR3 coding DNA: TGTGCCAGCAGTCCGCTAGCTAGCGGGGGTTACAATGAGCAGTTCTTC. This translates into CASSPLASGGYNEQFF.

The chain recombines TRBV3-1 with TRBJ1-6; 8 bases map to TRBD1. CDR3 length: 14 amino acids. CDR1 is LGHDT, CDR2 YNNKEL, per germline (reference sequence). Germline trimming cut 8 bases from V and 7 bases from J; bases unmatched to any gene: 7. The CDR3 DNA reads as TGTGCCAGCCGAGGGACAGGCCAAAATTCACCCCTCCACTTT. This translates into CASRGTGQNSPLHF.

The genes are TRBV12-3 or TRBV12-4 and TRBJ2-7, with TRBD1 identical over 7 bases. The CDR3 covers 14 residues. Trimming removed 5 bases from V and 3 bases from J; junction bases left unmatched: 7. CDR3 sequence (DNA): TGTGCCAGCAGTCCGACCGGGACAGACTACGAGCAGTACTTC. Protein: CASSPTGTDYEQYF.

The chain links TRBV6-1 to TRBJ2-5, with 7 bases lining up with TRBD1. Germline assignment: CDR1 MNHNS and CDR2 SASEGT. V shed 7 bases, J shed 5 bases, and the junction held 7 bases outside the gene matches. This CDR3 is built from 13 residues. This CDR3 is CASIYRGSETQYF. CDR3 bases: TGTGCCAGCATATACAGGGGTTCCGAGACCCAGTACTTC.

The J gene is TRBJ1-1, the V gene TRBV6-6; D uncertain. In germline, CDR1 is MNHNY, CDR2 SVGAGI (reference sequence). V was pared by 1 base and J by 8 bases, with 11 bases between. The CDR3 has 13 residues. CDR3 nucleotides: TGTGCCAGCAGTTACTTTGCCGACGGCGAAGCTTTCTTT. It translates to CASSYFADGEAFF.

Many counts were recorded for this clonotype. The chain links TRBV7-2 to TRBJ2-2, with a possible D match to TRBD1 (5 bases). CDR1 is SGHTA, CDR2 FQGNSA, per germline. This CDR3 comprises 16 residues. V was clipped by 1 base and J by 7 bases, with 16 bases between them. As DNA, the CDR3 is TGTGCCAGCAGCTTAGGGCAGGGCGGTAGGATCGGGGAGCTGTTTTTT. It encodes CASSLGQGGRIGELFF.